The present entry profiles one T cell receptor beta chain with its context. At one boundary the junction diverges from the germline segment, which might be a read error. Per the study methods: Estimation of nucleated cell counts relied on the amplification of reference gene primers. Sequencing used immunoSEQ multiplex PCR; TCRdb keeps in-frame clones, though not all of them. The D gene and trimming were derived from the DNA, and the V and J assignments and clone size from that table. The sample records about 220,000 clones, around 81% being singletons. Germline V gene data show CDR1 as SGHNT and CDR2 as YYREEE (reference sequence). The CDR3 sequence is 14 residues long. This entry belongs to a study of blood T cell repertoires in COVID-19. Study at large: Both acute and convalescent COVID-19 samples were obtained from the United States, Italy and Spain. T cells, B-cell-depleted T cells, or PBMCs supplied cDNA or gDNA.

The sequence came from a woman in her seventies with acute or convalescent COVID-19. Sequencing was performed on peripheral blood. This chain joins TRBV5-4 and TRBJ2-7, with 7 bases aligning to TRBD1. CDR3 nucleotide sequence: TGTGCCAGCAGCCGACAGGGTTCCTCCCACGAGCAGTACTTC. It yields the protein CASSRQGSSHEQYF.